This T cell receptor (beta chain) was identified in a study of blood T cell repertoires in COVID-19. As for the study in general: PBMCs, B-cell-depleted T cells, or T cells were the source of the cDNA or gDNA that made up the material.

Everyone who took part was about 18 to 90 years old, and they came from 20 to 25 US areas. Researchers sorted participants into cohorts using their self-reported clinical history. With V trimmed by 8 bases and J by 7 bases, 4 bases remained unmatched. From germline, CDR1 is SNHLY and CDR2 FYNNEI. The CDR3 totals 13 residues. Authors' methods: Reference gene primers were amplified, and this amplification served to estimate nucleated cell counts. TCRdb's copy holds only in-frame clones and misses some; the assay was immunoSEQ multiplex PCR. For V, J and clone size, that table is used; D and trimming come from the DNA. The repertoire consists of 270,000 or so clones, with approximately 90% occurring once and the leading ten covering 4.1%.

This chain joins TRBV2 and TRBJ2-2; TRBD2 agrees at 10 bases. The material sequenced was PBMCs or T cells enriched from blood (not recorded which). The clonotype originates from a woman aged 25-40 years with acute COVID-19. The CDR3 DNA reads TGTGCCAGCCAGCGGGAGGGGGTCGGGGAGCTGTTTTTT. It encodes CASQREGVGELFF. Complete variable domain (other parts from reference TRBV2 and TRBJ2-2): EPEVTQTPSHQVTQMGQEVILRCVPISNHLYFYWYRQILGQKVEFLVSFYNNEISEKSEIFDDQFSVERPDGSNFTLKIRSTKLEDSAMYFCASQREGVGELFFGEGSRLTVL.